Below, 2 T cell receptor beta chains from the same sample are listed, as sequenced in a study of Ad26.COV2.S vaccination and SARS-CoV-2 variants. Some clones are missing from TCRdb's copy, which holds only in-frame ones; the method was immunoSEQ multiplex PCR. The sample holds 500,000 or so clones; roughly nine tenths are singletons and the top ten take roughly 13%. Indicated treatment: some 19 received Ad26.COV2.S at low or high dose, single or two shots; 5 received placebo; per-sample allocation not given. Collection of samples fell on day 63 after the first vaccine or placebo injection. Source: peripheral blood, taken in a trial of Ad26.COV2.S vaccine versus placebo. The receptors stem from a person aged 18-65 years who received the Ad26.COV2.S COVID-19 vaccine or a placebo.

V gene TRBV6-5 combines with J gene TRBJ2-1; D may correspond to TRBD1 or TRBD2 (5 bases each). This CDR3 has 14 residues. Germline V gene sequence: CDR1 MNHEY, CDR2 SVGAGI. Trimming shortened V by 6 bases and J by 11 bases, and 20 bases separated the two germline ends. The CDR3 bases are TGTGCCAGCAGAAGTCGGGACCCAACCTATAAGCAGTTCTTC. Translation: CASRSRDPTYKQFF.

V gene TRBV29-1 combines with J gene TRBJ2-7; possible D gene TRBD2, 6 bases. Germline-derived CDR1 and CDR2 are SQVTM and ANQGSEA. Trimming removed 4 bases at V and 2 bases at J, with 12 bases between. There are 13 residues in the CDR3. The CDR3 DNA reads as TGCAGCGTTGTGGGAGGAAGGACCTACGAGCAGTACTTC. Amino acids: CSVVGGRTYEQYF.